The 31 T cell receptor beta chains given below trace back to one sample, sequenced in a study of blood T cell repertoires in COVID-19. Only in-frame clones appear in the TCRdb table, and some are missing; sequencing was by immunoSEQ multiplex PCR. The sample records 35,000 to 55,000 clones, 85% to 90% being singletons. Sequences were obtained from peripheral blood. The origin of the receptors is a man in his fifties with active COVID-19.

This chain uses TRBV5-1 with TRBJ2-3; 9 bases are shared with TRBD1. The CDR3 extends over 15 amino acids. CDR1 SGHRS and CDR2 YFSETQ come from the germline V gene. Losses at the gene ends were 1 base for V and 4 bases for J; bases not matched to a gene: 4. Here the CDR3 reads CASSLMGQGADTQYF. CDR3 bases: TGCGCCAGCAGCTTGATGGGACAGGGTGCAGATACGCAGTATTTT. The whole variable domain, remainder taken from reference TRBV5-1 and TRBJ2-3, is KAGVTQTPRYLIKTRGQQVTLSCSPISGHRSVSWYQQTPGQGLQFLFEYFSETQRNKGNFPGRFSGRQFSNSRSEMNVSTLELGDSALYLCASSLMGQGADTQYFGPGTRLTVL.

The count of this clone is one. CDR3 protein: CATFDTNTGELFF. CDR3 sequence (DNA): TGTGCCACCTTCGACACGAACACCGGGGAGCTGTTTTTT. This chain uses TRBV6-5 with TRBJ2-2; D gene uncertain. V lost 10 bases and J 0 bases, leaving 9 bases between the germline ends. The CDR3 is 13 residues long. Germline V gives CDR1 MNHEY, CDR2 SVGAGI.

This clone was seen only once. The chain links TRBV7-2 to TRBJ1-1; tentative D call: TRBD1 (6 bases). CDR1 is SGHTA, CDR2 FQGNSA, per germline. Trimming took 3 bases from V and 10 from J, leaving 9 bases between them. This CDR3 region has 11 residues. In nucleotides, the CDR3 is TGTGCCAGCAGCTTCGGACAGATAGCTTTCTTT. It translates to CASSFGQIAFF.

This clone was recorded once. The V and J genes are TRBV28 and TRBJ1-2; 9 bases fit TRBD1. V trimming: 0 bases; J trimming: 7 bases; junction bases outside the gene matches: 6. CDR3 length: 15 amino acids. Per the germline V gene, CDR1 is MDHEN and CDR2 is SYDVKM. CDR3 nucleotide sequence: TGTGCCAGCAGTTTATGGGGGGGACAGGGCGGTGGCTACACCTTC. Translation: CASSLWGGQGGGYTF.

This chain connects TRBV5-1 to TRBJ2-2, with D perhaps matching TRBD1 (5 bases). This CDR3 has 16 residues. CDR1 and CDR2 from the germline V gene are SGHRS and YFSETQ. V gave up 0 bases and J gave up 2 bases, with 11 bases separating them. CDR3 amino acids: CASSLETDSNTGELFF. The CDR3 nucleotides are TGCGCCAGCAGCTTGGAGACAGACTCTAACACCGGGGAGCTGTTTTTT.

The chain combines TRBV3-1 (or the pseudogene TRBV3-2) with TRBJ2-7; TRBD1 matches at 8 bases. Trimming removed 5 bases from V and 7 bases from J; junction bases left unmatched: 19. CDR3 length: 17 amino acids. Germline CDR1 is LGHDT and CDR2 is YNNKEL (reference sequence). CDR3 sequence reads: CASSSRLNRQQGGEQYF. CDR3 bases: TGTGCCAGCAGCTCTCGCCTCAACAGGCAACAGGGGGGTGAGCAGTACTTC.

V and J are TRBV9 and TRBJ1-6, with 9 bases lining up with TRBD1. The CDR3 covers 14 residues. Trimming removed 0 bases from V and 9 bases from J; junction bases left unmatched: 1. Germline values: CDR1 SGDLS, CDR2 YYNGEE. The CDR3 reads CASSVDRGRSPLHF. The CDR3 nucleotides are TGTGCCAGCAGCGTAGACAGGGGGCGTTCACCCCTCCACTTT.

The chain employs TRBV7-8 and TRBJ2-7, with D uncertain. V was trimmed by 7 bases and J by 2 bases, leaving 12 bases between them. The CDR3 has 13 residues. Germline V lookup: CDR1 SGHVS, CDR2 FQNEAQ. CDR3 nucleotides: TGTGCCAGCATCTCCCCCGGTGCCTACGAGCAGTACTTC. Its translation is CASISPGAYEQYF.

V gene TRBV5-1 combines with J gene TRBJ2-7; perhaps TRBD2 as D (6 bases). CDR1 and CDR2 (germline): SGHRS, YFSETQ. Between the trimmed V and J ends, which lost 3 bases and 9 bases, there was a span of 19 bases. The CDR3 loop spans 14 amino acids. CDR3 nucleotides: TGCGCCAGCAGCTCGGAGGGGCAGAGGCAAAGGCAGTACTTC. Translating gives CASSSEGQRQRQYF.

This clone appeared a single time. This chain uses TRBV18 with TRBJ1-5, with 7 positions matching TRBD1. The germline CDR1 and CDR2 sequences are KGHSH and LQKENI. J gave up 6 bases and V 6 bases, and 11 bases lay outside the gene matches. The CDR3 sequence is 15 residues long. As DNA, the CDR3 is TGTGCCAGCTCCGTTGACAGGGTACCAACTCAGCCCCAGCATTTT. It codes for CASSVDRVPTQPQHF.

The genes are TRBV10-3 and TRBJ1-2; 9 bases agree with TRBD1. J was trimmed by 8 bases and V by 4 bases; bases with no gene match: 8. The CDR3 totals 14 residues. Germline CDR1 and CDR2: ENHRY and SYGVKD. This CDR3 is CAISASGTGHGYTF. DNA of the CDR3: TGTGCCATCAGTGCTTCCGGGACAGGGCACGGCTACACCTTC.

The chain joins TRBV5-4 to TRBJ1-1, with TRBD1 as a possible D gene (6 bases). The germline V and J ends were trimmed by 2 bases and 7 bases, with 12 bases remaining between them. Germline V gene lookup returns CDR1 SGHNT and CDR2 YYREEE (reference sequence). CDR3 length: 13 residues. The CDR3 bases are TGTGCCAGCAGCTTACAGGGATTGAGTGAAGCTTTCTTT. It yields the protein CASSLQGLSEAFF. Full variable domain (rest looked up from reference TRBV5-4 and TRBJ1-1): ETGVTQSPTHLIKTRGQQVTLRCSSQSGHNTVSWYQQALGQGPQFIFQYYREEENGRGNFPPRFSGLQFPNYSSELNVNALELDDSALYLCASSLQGLSEAFFGQGTRLTVV.

The chain couples TRBV30 to TRBJ1-2; D is ambiguous. This CDR3 spans 12 amino acids. The V end lost 1 base, the J end lost 10 bases, and 13 bases lay between the germline ends. Per the germline V gene, CDR1 is GTSNPN and CDR2 is SVGIG (reference sequence). The CDR3 loop reads CAWSAEGSYYTF. CDR3 DNA: TGTGCCTGGAGTGCGGAGGGAAGTTACTACACCTTC.

V and J are TRBV7-9 and TRBJ1-2; no definite D call. Trimming removed 1 base from V and 6 bases from J, with 15 bases in between. Germline CDR1 is SEHNR and CDR2 is FQNEAQ (reference sequence). The CDR3 spans 15 residues. As DNA, the CDR3 is TGTGCCAGCAGCTTAGACAGTAACCCAGGCCATGGCTACACCTTC. Translation gives CASSLDSNPGHGYTF.

As for this clone: This CDR3 is also generated by other DNA sequences in the sample. The chain uses TRBV5-6 and TRBJ2-7; D possibly corresponds to TRBD1 (5 bases). The V and J ends lost 0 bases and 1 base respectively, with 5 bases between them. The CDR3 spans 13 residues. Germline CDR1 is SGHDT and CDR2 is YYEEEE. This CDR3 reads CASSLGQSYEQYF. The CDR3 nucleotides are TGTGCCAGCAGCTTGGGACAGTCCTACGAGCAGTACTTC.

V usage is TRBV19 and J usage is TRBJ1-1; TRBD1 matches at 9 bases. The CDR3 spans 16 residues. Germline assignment: CDR1 LNHDA and CDR2 SQIVND (reference sequence). With 5 bases clipped from V and 4 bases from J, the junction kept 11 bases outside the gene matches. DNA of the CDR3: TGTGCCAGTAGTGGGTCCCCGGGACAGGGAGGCACTGAAGCTTTCTTT. Translation gives CASSGSPGQGGTEAFF.

The V call is TRBV18, the J call TRBJ2-7, with 7 bases aligning to TRBD2. V was pared by 6 bases and J by 4 bases, with 12 bases of the junction left unmatched. CDR3 length: 15 amino acids. CDR1 is KGHSH and CDR2 is LQKENI in the germline V gene. The chain's CDR3 is CASSPSRLAVYEQYF. CDR3 coding DNA: TGTGCCAGCTCCCCATCCCGGCTAGCGGTTTACGAGCAGTACTTC. The variable domain in full, with the rest retrieved from reference TRBV18 and TRBJ2-7, is NAGVMQNPRHLVRRRGQEARLRCSPMKGHSHVYWYRQLPEEGLKFMVYLQKENIIDESGMPKERFSAEFPKEGPSILRIQQVVRGDSAAYFCASSPSRLAVYEQYFGPGTRLTVT.

V gene TRBV18 combines with J gene TRBJ1-2; 9 bases match TRBD1. The junction had 7 bases not matched to a gene; V was cut back by 3 bases and J by 2 bases. Germline values: CDR1 KGHSH, CDR2 LQKENI. CDR3 size: 16 residues. The CDR3 nucleotides read TGTGCCAGCTCACCGACCGCCGGGACAGGGAACTATGGCTACACCTTC. Translating it yields CASSPTAGTGNYGYTF.

The rearrangement joins TRBV28 to TRBJ1-2; 7 bases align to TRBD1. J was trimmed by 4 bases and V by 5 bases; bases with no gene match: 13. Germline assignment: CDR1 MDHEN and CDR2 SYDVKM. The CDR3 totals 16 residues. CDR3 residues: CASSQRQGRFGYGYTF. CDR3 coding DNA: TGTGCCAGCAGTCAACGACAGGGTCGGTTTGGCTATGGCTACACCTTC.

This chain connects TRBV19 to TRBJ2-1; 10 bases agree with TRBD1. The CDR3 consists of 16 residues. Unmatched junction bases numbered 12, after V lost 5 bases and J lost 8 bases. Germline V lookup: CDR1 LNHDA, CDR2 SQIVND (reference sequence). CDR3 region: CASSSEDRGTADEQFF. The CDR3 DNA sequence: TGTGCCAGTAGTTCCGAGGACAGGGGGACGGCCGATGAGCAGTTCTTC.

J is TRBJ2-1 and V is TRBV6-1, with D possibly TRBD2 on 6 matching bases. CDR1 and CDR2 (germline): MNHNS, SASEGT. The CDR3 is made up of 13 amino acids. Trimming took 3 bases from V and 9 from J, leaving 12 bases between them. CDR3 sequence: CASSDGTRGEQFF. DNA of the CDR3: TGTGCCAGCAGTGATGGGACGCGGGGTGAGCAGTTCTTC.

The chain employs TRBV7-3 and TRBJ2-1; 15 positions match TRBD2. Unmatched junction bases numbered 6, after V lost 4 bases and J lost 14 bases. Germline CDR1 SGHTA, CDR2 FQGTGA. The CDR3 is 14 amino acids. The CDR3, as DNA: TGTGCCAGCAGCTCCGGGACTAGCGGGGGGAGTAAGTTCTTC. Encoded protein: CASSSGTSGGSKFF.

The chain links TRBV28 to TRBJ1-4; D is perhaps TRBD1 (5 bases). The CDR3 length is 14 residues. Trimming left V 6 bases short and J 2 bases short, with 10 bases between. Germline V gives CDR1 MDHEN, CDR2 SYDVKM. The CDR3 region is CASRPTATNEKLFF. DNA for the CDR3: TGTGCCAGCAGACCGACAGCCACTAATGAAAAACTGTTTTTT. Full variable domain (outside the CDR3, taken from reference TRBV28 and TRBJ1-4): DVKVTQSSRYLVKRTGEKVFLECVQDMDHENMFWYRQDPGLGLRLIYFSYDVKMKEKGDIPEGYSVSREKKERFSLILESASTNQTSMYLCASRPTATNEKLFFGSGTQLSVL.

The chain is built from TRBV14 and TRBJ2-3; possible D gene TRBD1, 6 bases. This CDR3 has 15 residues. Germline CDR1 SGHDN, CDR2 FVKESK. Deletions cut 4 bases from V and 4 bases from J, with 15 bases between. The CDR3, as DNA: TGTGCCAGCAGCCCGGGCAGGGGTGATCCAGATACGCAGTATTTT. This encodes CASSPGRGDPDTQYF.

The genes are TRBV7-2 and TRBJ2-4; 10 bases map to TRBD2. V was pared by 5 bases and J by 9 bases, with 16 bases of the junction left unmatched. The CDR3 has 17 amino acids. Germline V gene sequence: CDR1 SGHTA, CDR2 FQGNSA. As DNA, the CDR3 is TGTGCCAGCAGCCTTCCGGGCGAGCGGGGGGGCGTTACCATTCAGTACTTC. Residues: CASSLPGERGGVTIQYF.

The chain links TRBV19 to TRBJ2-3, with 7 bases fitting TRBD2. CDR3 size: 16 residues. Germline-derived CDR1 and CDR2 are LNHDA and SQIVND (reference sequence). The V and J ends lost 4 bases and 6 bases, in that order; junction bases with no gene match: 13. CDR3 loop: CASSSGGWGIRDTQYF. The CDR3 nucleotides are TGTGCCAGTAGTAGCGGGGGATGGGGTATCCGGGATACGCAGTATTTT.

V gene TRBV3-1 (or the pseudogene TRBV3-2) combines with J gene TRBJ1-1; D is unresolved. CDR1 is LGHDT and CDR2 is YNNKEL in the germline V gene (reference sequence). V lost 4 bases and J lost 0, with 9 bases in between. This CDR3 is built from 14 residues. The CDR3 loop reads CASSPKFMNTEAFF. The CDR3 DNA sequence: TGTGCCAGCAGCCCCAAATTCATGAACACTGAAGCTTTCTTT.

The chain recombines TRBV7-2 with TRBJ2-2; a possible D gene is TRBD1 (5 bases). This CDR3 comprises 14 residues. Germline V gene sequence: CDR1 SGHTA, CDR2 FQGNSA. V lost 1 base, J lost 5 bases, and 8 bases lay in between. The CDR3 region has the DNA TGTGCCAGCAGCTTAGGGGCAGGGACCGGGGAGCTGTTTTTT. Its translation is CASSLGAGTGELFF.

This chain links TRBV6-2 or TRBV6-3 with TRBJ1-5; 8 bases map to TRBD1. This CDR3 is 19 amino acids long. CDR1 is MNHEY, CDR2 SVGEGT, per germline. V was clipped by 4 bases and J by 5 bases; unmatched bases: 19. Here the CDR3 reads CASSSQGSGPTGGHQPQHF. Written as DNA, the CDR3 is TGTGCCAGCAGTTCTCAGGGGAGCGGCCCAACAGGGGGTCATCAGCCCCAGCATTTT.

The V and J genes are TRBV6-1 and TRBJ1-5, with unresolved D. The CDR3 contains 16 residues. Trimming took 1 base from V and 3 from J, leaving 13 bases between them. CDR1 and CDR2 (germline): MNHNS, SASEGT. CDR3 bases: TGTGCCAGCAGTGAAGTCCCAGGAGGGATCAATCAGCCCCAGCATTTT. Translated, it gives CASSEVPGGINQPQHF.

CDR3 coding DNA: TGTGCCACCTCAGGAGGGGGCGCCGGCTACGAGCAGTACTTC. It specifies CATSGGGAGYEQYF. V usage is TRBV7-8 and J usage is TRBJ2-7; D is possibly TRBD1 (7 bases). Germline CDR1 is SGHVS and CDR2 is FQNEAQ. V lost 10 bases and J lost 3, with 19 bases in between. This CDR3 is built from 14 residues.